The T cell receptor beta chain under discussion was sequenced for a study of long-term antiretroviral therapy in people with HIV. They ran version v3.0 of the immunoSEQ assay at survey level. The table came from immunoSEQ multiplex PCR; TCRdb's copy has only in-frame clones and leaves some out. The sample has 25,000 to 30,000 clones, 70% to 90% seen once; the top ten hold 3.6%. Study observations and caveats: HIV repertoires covered narrower CDR3 length ranges than controls did.

CDR1 is MNHEY, CDR2 SVGAGI, per germline. There are 15 residues in the CDR3. Trimming left V 2 bases short and J 1 base short, with 11 bases between. About this clone itself: What it binds is not known.

The clonotype was recovered from a woman between 18 and 29 years old with HIV. Sequenced material: unsorted PBMCs, taken 1.8 years after starting antiretroviral therapy. The chain couples TRBV6-5 to TRBJ1-2; D gene uncertain. The CDR3 protein is CASSYANGDNYGYTF. The CDR3 region has the DNA TGTGCCAGCAGTTACGCAAACGGAGATAACTATGGCTACACCTTC.